This TCR beta chain emerged from a study of T cells after yellow fever vaccination. This clonotype was detected only a few times. Antigen unknown. Study-wide points: Reappearance after the booster was observed for most primary-vaccination clones (roughly 97% CD4, more than 70% CD8).

TCRdb re-called the 5' RACE reads with MiXCR, one entry per CDR3 protein. This sample carries under 200,000 distinct CDR3 sequences, under 7.5% of them seen once, and the ten largest clones take about 2.5%. The material sequenced was CD4+ T cells sorted from PBMCs, taken around 5 days after the first yellow fever vaccination. This TCR derives from a man aged 18 to 30 who received the YFV17D yellow fever vaccine.

The CDR3 reads CASSDPLAGGKDTQYF. Written as DNA, the CDR3 is TGCGCCAGCAGTGACCCACTAGCGGGGGGGAAAGATACGCAGTATTTT. The rearrangement joins TRBV10-2 to TRBJ2-3, with 13 bases identical to TRBD2. CDR3 length equals 16 residues. Per germline, CDR1 WSHSY and CDR2 SAAADI. With V trimmed by 3 bases and J by 5 bases, 5 bases remained unmatched.